Listed below are T cell receptor beta chains from one sample, sequenced in a study of blood T cell repertoires in COVID-19. Produced via immunoSEQ multiplex PCR; TCRdb's table is partial and in-frame only. This table has some 190,000 clones, around 80% appearing once. The sample taken for sequencing was peripheral blood. The receptors here all came from a man aged 60-69 years with acute or convalescent COVID-19. The CDR3 runs from the conserved cysteine through the conserved F or W. A D gene is named only where the DNA matches it firmly. Size tells how often a clone was seen (once, few, many) or the class of an expanded clone, and some rows leave it out.

V gene: TRBV5-4; J gene: TRBJ2-5; D gene: -; clone size: -; CDR3 DNA: TGTGCCAGCAGCCCGGCGGGAGCAGGGGTGGTGCGAGAGACCCAGTACTTC; CDR3 protein: CASSPAGAGVVRETQYF
V gene: TRBV4-3; J gene: TRBJ1-2; D gene: -; clone size: once; CDR3 DNA: TGCGCCAGCAGCCAAGACAGGGGACCCTATGGCTACACCTTC; CDR3 protein: CASSQDRGPYGYTF
V gene: TRBV5-4; J gene: TRBJ2-1; D gene: TRBD2; clone size: -; CDR3 DNA: TGTGCCAGCAGCCGTAGCGGGGGGGCGATGGGGGAGCAGTTCTTC; CDR3 protein: CASSRSGGAMGEQFF
V gene: TRBV5-4; J gene: TRBJ1-2; D gene: -; clone size: -; CDR3 DNA: TGTGCCAGCACGGAAGTAGGCGGGTTGCCTGATGGCTACACCTTC; CDR3 protein: CASTEVGGLPDGYTF
V gene: TRBV19; J gene: TRBJ2-1; D gene: -; clone size: -; CDR3 DNA: TGTGCCAGTAGTAACGGACAGCATACCGGTTATTACAATGAGCAGTTCTTC; CDR3 protein: CASSNGQHTGYYNEQFF
V gene: TRBV6-5; J gene: TRBJ1-2; D gene: TRBD1; clone size: -; CDR3 DNA: TGTGCCAGCAGGAGGGGACAGGGCGATGGCTACACCTTC; CDR3 protein: CASRRGQGDGYTF
V gene: TRBV6-5; J gene: TRBJ2-1; D gene: -; clone size: -; CDR3 DNA: TGTGCCTACCGGGACACGTACAATGAGCAGTTCTTC; CDR3 protein: CAYRDTYNEQFF
V gene: TRBV4-3; J gene: TRBJ1-2; D gene: TRBD1; clone size: -; CDR3 DNA: TGCGCCAGCAGCCAACCCCTCAGAAGACAGGGTGGATATGGCTACACCTTC; CDR3 protein: CASSQPLRRQGGYGYTF
V gene: TRBV7-6; J gene: TRBJ2-1; D gene: TRBD2; clone size: -; CDR3 DNA: TGTGCCAGCAGCCAGAGGACCGGGGGGGCCCCCTACAATGAGCAGTTCTTC; CDR3 protein: CASSQRTGGAPYNEQFF
V gene: TRBV2; J gene: TRBJ2-6; D gene: -; clone size: -; CDR3 DNA: TGTGCCACTACCGCGGGACAGCGGAGGGCTGGGGCCAACGTCCTGACTTTC; CDR3 protein: CATTAGQRRAGANVLTF
V gene: TRBV5-4; J gene: TRBJ1-4; D gene: -; clone size: -; CDR3 DNA: TGTGCCAGCAGCCGACAGGCCGCAACTAATGAAAAACTGTTTTTT; CDR3 protein: CASSRQAATNEKLFF
V gene: TRBV7-2; J gene: TRBJ2-3; D gene: -; clone size: once; CDR3 DNA: TGTGCCAGCAGCTGGGCTGATACGCAGTATTTT; CDR3 protein: CASSWADTQYF
V gene: TRBV6-6; J gene: TRBJ2-7; D gene: -; clone size: once; CDR3 DNA: TGTGCCAGCAGTTACTCGAATCCCCGTGAGTCCTACGAGCAGTACTTC; CDR3 protein: CASSYSNPRESYEQYF
V gene: TRBV7-2; J gene: TRBJ2-3; D gene: TRBD1; clone size: -; CDR3 DNA: TGTGCCAGCAGCCCGGACAGGGGGCTCACAGATACGCAGTATTTT; CDR3 protein: CASSPDRGLTDTQYF
V gene: TRBV19; J gene: TRBJ1-3; D gene: -; clone size: -; CDR3 DNA: TGTGCCAGTAGCGGTTTCCCTGGAAACACCATATATTTT; CDR3 protein: CASSGFPGNTIYF
V gene: TRBV4-1; J gene: TRBJ2-7; D gene: TRBD2; clone size: many; CDR3 DNA: TGCGCCAGCAGCCTAAGGACTAGCGGGACTCGAGTGGAGCAGTACTTC; CDR3 protein: CASSLRTSGTRVEQYF
V gene: TRBV19; J gene: TRBJ2-7; D gene: -; clone size: -; CDR3 DNA: TGTGCCAGTAGTAGAGGACAGCAAGTAAACTACGAGCAGTACTTC; CDR3 protein: CASSRGQQVNYEQYF
V gene: TRBV11-3; J gene: TRBJ2-1; D gene: TRBD2; clone size: -; CDR3 DNA: TGTGCCAGCAGCTTAGATCGGGTAGCGGGGGTGAACAATGAGCAGTTCTTC; CDR3 protein: CASSLDRVAGVNNEQFF
V gene: TRBV29-1; J gene: TRBJ1-1; D gene: TRBD1; clone size: -; CDR3 DNA: TGCAGCGTTGATGTCGGGACAGGTCCAACTGAAGCTTTCTTT; CDR3 protein: CSVDVGTGPTEAFF
V gene: TRBV30; J gene: TRBJ1-5; D gene: -; clone size: -; CDR3 DNA: TGTGCCTGGAGCGCAGGGGTCGATCAGCCCCAGCATTTT; CDR3 protein: CAWSAGVDQPQHF
V gene: TRBV5-6; J gene: TRBJ2-1; D gene: TRBD1; clone size: -; CDR3 DNA: TGTGCCAGCAGCTTTACAGGGGCCAATCTTTACAATGAGCAGTTCTTC; CDR3 protein: CASSFTGANLYNEQFF
V gene: TRBV13; J gene: TRBJ1-2; D gene: -; clone size: -; CDR3 DNA: TGTGCCAGCAGCCACAGGATGGCGGATGGCTACACCTTC; CDR3 protein: CASSHRMADGYTF
V gene: TRBV4-2; J gene: TRBJ1-2; D gene: TRBD1; clone size: few; CDR3 DNA: TGTGCCAGCAGCCAGGGGGACACAGGGGATGGCTACACCTTC; CDR3 protein: CASSQGDTGDGYTF
V gene: TRBV24-1; J gene: TRBJ2-5; D gene: TRBD2; clone size: few; CDR3 DNA: TGTGCCACCTCGGAGGGAGGGCCCATCGAGACCCAGTACTTC; CDR3 protein: CATSEGGPIETQYF
V gene: TRBV27; J gene: TRBJ1-2; D gene: TRBD1; clone size: -; CDR3 DNA: TGTGCCAGCAGCAGCCATAGGACAGGGGCACATGGCTACACCTTC; CDR3 protein: CASSSHRTGAHGYTF
V gene: TRBV9; J gene: TRBJ1-1; D gene: -; clone size: -; CDR3 DNA: TGTGCCAGCAGCGTGGGACTCAGGGTCACTGAAGCTTTCTTT; CDR3 protein: CASSVGLRVTEAFF
V gene: TRBV6-6; J gene: TRBJ2-1; D gene: -; clone size: -; CDR3 DNA: TGTGCCAGCAGTTCCGATACTAACCAATACAATGAGCAGTTCTTC; CDR3 protein: CASSSDTNQYNEQFF
V gene: TRBV19; J gene: TRBJ1-3; D gene: -; clone size: -; CDR3 DNA: TGTGCCAGTAGTATAAGACGACAGAGCTCTGGAAACACCATATATTTT; CDR3 protein: CASSIRRQSSGNTIYF
V gene: TRBV21-1; J gene: TRBJ1-5; D gene: -; clone size: -; CDR3 DNA: TGTGCCAGCAGCGGGACGACAGGGGGGTGCAATCAGCCCCAGCATTTT; CDR3 protein: CASSGTTGGCNQPQHF
V gene: TRBV11-2; J gene: TRBJ2-7; D gene: -; clone size: -; CDR3 DNA: TGTGCCAGCAGCTTAACATCTAGCCACGAGCAGTACTTC; CDR3 protein: CASSLTSSHEQYF
V gene: TRBV11-2; J gene: TRBJ2-7; D gene: TRBD2; clone size: -; CDR3 DNA: TGTGCCAGCAGCTCAGGACTAGCGGGCGGGCTTGAGCAGTACTTC; CDR3 protein: CASSSGLAGGLEQYF
V gene: TRBV3-1/TRBV3-2; J gene: TRBJ2-1; D gene: TRBD2; clone size: -; CDR3 DNA: TGTGCCAGCAGCCAAATTAACAGATGGCGACTAGCGGAGAACAATGAGCAGTTCTTC; CDR3 protein: CASSQINRWRLAENNEQFF
V gene: TRBV30; J gene: TRBJ2-5; D gene: -; clone size: -; CDR3 DNA: TGTGCCTGGAGTGTGATTAGTCGGGAGACCCAGTACTTC; CDR3 protein: CAWSVISRETQYF
V gene: TRBV12-5; J gene: TRBJ2-1; D gene: -; clone size: -; CDR3 DNA: TGTGCTAGTGGTTTGAAACAGGAGTGGCAGTTCTTC; CDR3 protein: CASGLKQEWQFF
V gene: TRBV13; J gene: TRBJ2-5; D gene: -; clone size: once; CDR3 DNA: TGTGCCAGCAGCCCCCAAGGCGGGTCGGAGACCCAGTACTTC; CDR3 protein: CASSPQGGSETQYF
V gene: TRBV4-1; J gene: TRBJ1-3; D gene: TRBD1; clone size: -; CDR3 DNA: TGCGCCAGCAGCCAAACCCCGGACAGGGAAGGAAACACCATATATTTT; CDR3 protein: CASSQTPDREGNTIYF
V gene: TRBV15; J gene: TRBJ2-4; D gene: -; clone size: few; CDR3 DNA: TGTGCCACCAGCAGAGATCTGCTAGTCCGAAACATTCAGTACTTC; CDR3 protein: CATSRDLLVRNIQYF
V gene: TRBV18; J gene: TRBJ1-2; D gene: -; clone size: once; CDR3 DNA: TGTGCCAGCTCACCACGTGACATCGACTATGGCTACACCTTC; CDR3 protein: CASSPRDIDYGYTF
V gene: TRBV11-2; J gene: TRBJ2-1; D gene: -; clone size: -; CDR3 DNA: TGTGCCAGCAGCCCGGGACTGGCGGGGAATGAGCAGTTCTTC; CDR3 protein: CASSPGLAGNEQFF
V gene: TRBV6-5; J gene: TRBJ1-2; D gene: TRBD1; clone size: -; CDR3 DNA: TGTGCCAGCAGTTCCGGGACAGGGTTTGATGGCTACACCTTC; CDR3 protein: CASSSGTGFDGYTF
V gene: TRBV29-1; J gene: TRBJ1-5; D gene: -; clone size: -; CDR3 DNA: TGCAGCGTTGAGGGGCAGGGGCAGCCCCAGCATTTT; CDR3 protein: CSVEGQGQPQHF
V gene: TRBV19; J gene: TRBJ1-2; D gene: TRBD1; clone size: -; CDR3 DNA: TGTGCCAGTAGTATCGTCGGAACGGCAGGGGGCGGCTATGGCTACACCTTC; CDR3 protein: CASSIVGTAGGGYGYTF
V gene: TRBV3-1/TRBV3-2; J gene: TRBJ2-3; D gene: TRBD2; clone size: once; CDR3 DNA: TGTGCCAGCAGCCCGACTAGCGGGAAAACAGATACGCAGTATTTT; CDR3 protein: CASSPTSGKTDTQYF
V gene: TRBV10-2; J gene: TRBJ2-3; D gene: -; clone size: -; CDR3 DNA: TGCGCCAGCAGATTGGGGACTAGCACAGATACGCAGTATTTT; CDR3 protein: CASRLGTSTDTQYF
V gene: TRBV7-8; J gene: TRBJ2-3; D gene: TRBD2; clone size: -; CDR3 DNA: TGTGCCAGCAGCACAAGCGGGGGGGCCACAGATACGCAGTATTTT; CDR3 protein: CASSTSGGATDTQYF
V gene: TRBV2; J gene: TRBJ1-2; D gene: TRBD1; clone size: -; CDR3 DNA: TGTGCCAGCAGTTTCGGGACAGGGGGCAGTATCTATGGCTACACCTTC; CDR3 protein: CASSFGTGGSIYGYTF
V gene: TRBV9; J gene: TRBJ2-3; D gene: TRBD2; clone size: -; CDR3 DNA: TGTGCCAGCAGCGTGGGGACTAGCGGGGGGGACACAGATACGCAGTATTTT; CDR3 protein: CASSVGTSGGDTDTQYF
V gene: TRBV4-3; J gene: TRBJ1-1; D gene: -; clone size: -; CDR3 DNA: TGCGCCAGCAGCCATCCGGACAGCGACACTGAAGCTTTCTTT; CDR3 protein: CASSHPDSDTEAFF
V gene: TRBV5-4; J gene: TRBJ1-4; D gene: -; clone size: -; CDR3 DNA: TGTGCCAGCAGCTCCGGACAGCGAAATGAAAAACTGTTTTTT; CDR3 protein: CASSSGQRNEKLFF
V gene: TRBV7-8; J gene: TRBJ2-1; D gene: TRBD2; clone size: -; CDR3 DNA: TGTGCCAGCAGCGCTAGCGGGAGCTCCTACAATGAGCAGTTCTTC; CDR3 protein: CASSASGSSYNEQFF
V gene: TRBV15; J gene: TRBJ1-6; D gene: TRBD1; clone size: -; CDR3 DNA: TGTGCCACCAGCAGGGACAGGGAAAATTCACCCCTCCACTTT; CDR3 protein: CATSRDRENSPLHF
V gene: TRBV27; J gene: TRBJ1-5; D gene: TRBD1; clone size: few; CDR3 DNA: TGTGCCAGCAGTACCGGGACAGGGGGCCATCAGCCCCAGCATTTT; CDR3 protein: CASSTGTGGHQPQHF
V gene: TRBV7-9; J gene: TRBJ2-5; D gene: TRBD2; clone size: -; CDR3 DNA: TGTGCCAGCAGCTTACCAGGACTAGCGGAGACGAGGGAGACCCAGTACTTC; CDR3 protein: CASSLPGLAETRETQYF